This T cell receptor (beta chain) appears in the sequencing data of a study of blood T cell repertoires in COVID-19. The overall study: PBMCs, B-cell-depleted T cells, or T cells were the source of the cDNA or gDNA that made up the material.

Trimming left V 3 bases short and J 2 bases short, with 10 bases between. From germline, CDR1 is SGHTA and CDR2 FQGNSA. The CDR3 spans 14 residues. Original handling: It was from reference gene primer amplification that nucleated cell counts were estimated. TCRdb keeps only in-frame clones here, not all; method: immunoSEQ multiplex PCR. V and J calls and clone size are copied from that table; D and trimming were computed from the DNA. The profile covers 50,000 to 70,000 clones, with 90% appearing a single time and under 9.5% taken by the ten largest. This TCR was sampled from a human donor with active COVID-19. The donor label of this sample is uncertain. The sample was peripheral blood. The chain has TRBV7-2 and TRBJ1-1, with D perhaps TRBD1 (5 bases). CDR3 nucleotide sequence: TGTGCCAGCAGCTTCTTCAGGGTAAACACTGAAGCTTTCTTT. Translation: CASSFFRVNTEAFF.